The next 8 T cell receptor beta chains were all read from a single sample in a study of T-cell memory formation after mild COVID-19. TCRdb used MiXCR to reprocess the 5' RACE reads, holding one entry per CDR3 protein. The repertoire has around 50,000 distinct CDR3 sequences, roughly a quarter of them found once; the top ten carry around 45%. Sample: PBMCs or a T cell subset sorted from them (not recorded which). These receptors were obtained from a man younger than 35 who had mild COVID-19 (a few samples of this study predate the infection). Cell type and time point are not known.

This clonotype was seen a handful of times. The chain links TRBV6-2 or TRBV6-3 to TRBJ2-1, with D uncertain. V was clipped by 4 bases and J by 6 bases, with 4 bases between them. The CDR3 contains 11 residues. Germline CDR1 reads MNHEY; CDR2 reads SVGEGT. CDR3 region: CASSWGNEQFF. As DNA, the CDR3 is TGTGCCAGCAGTTGGGGCAATGAGCAGTTCTTC.

The chain has TRBV7-6 and TRBJ2-1; 8 bases map to TRBD2. V was pared by 4 bases and J by 7 bases, with 15 bases of the junction left unmatched. The germline CDR1 and CDR2 sequences are SGHVS and FNYEAQ. The CDR3 runs 17 residues. The CDR3 DNA follows: TGTGCCAGCAGCTCAATTAAAACCGGGGGGGCAACGAATGAGCAGTTCTTC. Amino acids: CASSSIKTGGATNEQFF.

The table lists this clonotype with a few counts. The chain has TRBV24-1 and TRBJ2-5; 8 nucleotides agree with TRBD1. This CDR3 comprises 15 residues. V shed 0 bases and J 5 bases; nucleotides not matched to a gene: 4. The germline V gene has CDR1 KGHDR and CDR2 SFDVKD. The chain's CDR3 is CATSDLSGGWETQYF. The CDR3, as DNA: TGTGCCACCAGTGATTTGTCAGGGGGCTGGGAGACCCAGTACTTC.

This chain joins TRBV12-3 or TRBV12-4 and TRBJ2-7; unclear D gene. The CDR3 runs to 15 residues. V lost 0 bases, J lost 2 bases, and 11 bases lay in between. Here the CDR3 reads CASSLAAHLPYEQYF. The CDR3 DNA reads as TGTGCCAGCAGTTTAGCGGCCCACTTGCCCTACGAGCAGTACTTC.

The chain employs TRBV12-3 or TRBV12-4 and TRBJ2-5; 12 nucleotides agree with TRBD2. The V gene end was trimmed by 6 bases and the J gene end by 1 base; junction bases not matched to a gene: 12. The CDR3 is made up of 18 amino acids. CDR3 region: CASSPTPGLAGSQETQYF. DNA for the CDR3: TGTGCCAGCAGCCCAACTCCGGGACTAGCGGGCAGCCAAGAGACCCAGTACTTC.

This clonotype was seen more than once but under ten times. The gene calls are TRBV6-5 and TRBJ2-7; no firm D call. The CDR3 is 13 amino acids. The germline gives CDR1 MNHEY, CDR2 SVGAGI. V dropped 6 bases and J dropped 6 bases, with 15 bases sitting between them. The CDR3 region has the DNA TGTGCCAGCAGCCCATACCGTCGGTCCGAGCAGTACTTC. This encodes CASSPYRRSEQYF.

This clonotype has at least ten counts. The chain uses TRBV5-1 and TRBJ2-1; D is unclear. The CDR3 contains 11 residues. Germline V gene lookup returns CDR1 SGHRS and CDR2 YFSETQ. The germline V and J ends were trimmed by 4 bases and 6 bases, with 5 bases remaining between them. The CDR3 bases are TGCGCCAGCAGCCGGGCCAATGAGCAGTTCTTC. This encodes CASSRANEQFF.

The chain links TRBV6-8 to TRBJ2-3; D call uncertain. The V end was cut by 6 bases, the J end by 3 bases, with 4 bases between. CDR1 MNHGY and CDR2 SAAAGT come from the germline V gene. The CDR3 is 11 residues long. CDR3 in DNA: TGTGCCAGCAGGCCAACAGATACGCAGTATTTT. It encodes CASRPTDTQYF.